Listed here is a single TCR beta chain. This record belongs to a study of shared clonotypes between healthy human individuals. The V end was cut by 5 bases, the J end by 3 bases, with 26 bases between. This CDR3 contains 19 residues. Germline CDR1 is LNHDA and CDR2 is SQIVND (reference sequence). The protocol was immunoSEQ multiplex PCR, while the TCRdb copy is restricted to in-frame clones and leaves out a portion. The sample yields over a million clones, around 98% seen once. The sequence came from a young man in good health. Sample: naive CD4+ T cells sorted from blood. As to subset: CD45RA+ positively selected. This chain uses TRBV19 with TRBJ2-4, with D unclear. CDR3 sequence (DNA): TGTGCCAGTAGTTCTATGGGTATGAGTGGCAGGTTAGACAAAAACATTCAGTACTTC. This sequence encodes CASSSMGMSGRLDKNIQYF.